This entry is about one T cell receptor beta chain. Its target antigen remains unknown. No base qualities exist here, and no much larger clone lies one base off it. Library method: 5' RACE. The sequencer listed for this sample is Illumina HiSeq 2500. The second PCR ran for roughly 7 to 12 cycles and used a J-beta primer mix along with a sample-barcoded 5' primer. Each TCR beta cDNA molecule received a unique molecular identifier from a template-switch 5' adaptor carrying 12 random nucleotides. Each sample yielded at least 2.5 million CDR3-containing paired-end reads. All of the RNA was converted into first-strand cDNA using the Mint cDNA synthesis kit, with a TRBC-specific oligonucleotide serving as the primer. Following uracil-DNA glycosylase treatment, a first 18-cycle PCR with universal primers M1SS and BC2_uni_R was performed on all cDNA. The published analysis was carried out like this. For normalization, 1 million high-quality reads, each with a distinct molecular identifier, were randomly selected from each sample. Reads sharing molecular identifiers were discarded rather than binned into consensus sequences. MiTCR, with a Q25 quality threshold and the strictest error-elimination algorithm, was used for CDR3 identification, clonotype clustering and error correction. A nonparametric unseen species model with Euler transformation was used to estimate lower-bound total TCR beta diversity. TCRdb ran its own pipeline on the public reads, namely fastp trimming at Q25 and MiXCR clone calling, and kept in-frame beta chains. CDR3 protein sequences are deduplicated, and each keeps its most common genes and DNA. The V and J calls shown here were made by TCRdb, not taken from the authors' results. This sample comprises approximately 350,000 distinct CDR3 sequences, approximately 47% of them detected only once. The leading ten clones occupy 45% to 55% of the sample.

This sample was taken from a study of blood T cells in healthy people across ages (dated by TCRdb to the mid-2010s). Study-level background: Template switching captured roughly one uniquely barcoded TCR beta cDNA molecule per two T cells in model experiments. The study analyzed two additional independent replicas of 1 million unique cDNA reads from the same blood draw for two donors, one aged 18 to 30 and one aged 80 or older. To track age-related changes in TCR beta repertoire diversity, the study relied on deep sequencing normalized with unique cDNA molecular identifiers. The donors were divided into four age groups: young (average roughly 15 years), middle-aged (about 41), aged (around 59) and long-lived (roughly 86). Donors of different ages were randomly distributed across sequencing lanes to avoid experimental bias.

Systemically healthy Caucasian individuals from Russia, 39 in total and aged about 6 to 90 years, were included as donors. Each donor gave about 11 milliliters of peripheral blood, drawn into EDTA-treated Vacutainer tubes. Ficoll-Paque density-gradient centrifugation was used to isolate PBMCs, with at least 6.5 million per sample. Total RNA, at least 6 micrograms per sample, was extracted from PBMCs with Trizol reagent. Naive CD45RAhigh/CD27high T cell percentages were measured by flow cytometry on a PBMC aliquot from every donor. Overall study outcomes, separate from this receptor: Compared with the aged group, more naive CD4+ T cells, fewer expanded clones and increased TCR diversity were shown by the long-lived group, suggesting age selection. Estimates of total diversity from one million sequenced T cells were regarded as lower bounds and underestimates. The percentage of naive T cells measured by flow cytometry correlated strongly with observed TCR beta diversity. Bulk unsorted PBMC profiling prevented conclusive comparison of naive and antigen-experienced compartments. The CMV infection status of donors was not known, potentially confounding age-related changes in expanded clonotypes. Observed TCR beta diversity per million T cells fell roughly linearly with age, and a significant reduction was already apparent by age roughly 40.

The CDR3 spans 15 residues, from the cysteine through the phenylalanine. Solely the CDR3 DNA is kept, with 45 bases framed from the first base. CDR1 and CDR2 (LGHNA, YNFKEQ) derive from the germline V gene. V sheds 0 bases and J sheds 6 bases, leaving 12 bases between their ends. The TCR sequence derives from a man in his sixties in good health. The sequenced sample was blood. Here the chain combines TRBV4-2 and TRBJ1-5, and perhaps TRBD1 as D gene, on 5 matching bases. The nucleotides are TGTGCCAGCAGCCAAGATCCTTCAGGGAGTCAGCCCCAGCATTTT. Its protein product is CASSQDPSGSQPQHF.